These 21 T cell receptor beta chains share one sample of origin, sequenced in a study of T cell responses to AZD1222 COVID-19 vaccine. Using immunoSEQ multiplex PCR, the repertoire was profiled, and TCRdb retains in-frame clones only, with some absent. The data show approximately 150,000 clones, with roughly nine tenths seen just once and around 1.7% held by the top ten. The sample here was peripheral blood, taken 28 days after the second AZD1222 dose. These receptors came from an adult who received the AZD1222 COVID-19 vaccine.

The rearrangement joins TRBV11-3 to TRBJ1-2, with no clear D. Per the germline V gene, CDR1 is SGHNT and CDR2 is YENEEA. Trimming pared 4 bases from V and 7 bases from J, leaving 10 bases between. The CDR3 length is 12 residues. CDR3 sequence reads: CASSSLTSGYTF. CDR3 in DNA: TGTGCCAGCAGCTCGCTCACGTCTGGCTACACCTTC.

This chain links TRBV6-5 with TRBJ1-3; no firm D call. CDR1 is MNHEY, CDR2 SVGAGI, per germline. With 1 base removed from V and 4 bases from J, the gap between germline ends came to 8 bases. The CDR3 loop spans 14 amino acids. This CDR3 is CASSYLSDGNTIYF. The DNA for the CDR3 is TGTGCCAGCAGTTACTTGTCGGACGGAAACACCATATATTTT.

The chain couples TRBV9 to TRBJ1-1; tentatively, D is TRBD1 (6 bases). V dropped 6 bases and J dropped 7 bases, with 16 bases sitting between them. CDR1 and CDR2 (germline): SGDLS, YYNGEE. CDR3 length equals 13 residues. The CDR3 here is CASNQEGVDEAFF. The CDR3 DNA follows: TGTGCCAGCAACCAGGAGGGGGTAGATGAAGCTTTCTTT.

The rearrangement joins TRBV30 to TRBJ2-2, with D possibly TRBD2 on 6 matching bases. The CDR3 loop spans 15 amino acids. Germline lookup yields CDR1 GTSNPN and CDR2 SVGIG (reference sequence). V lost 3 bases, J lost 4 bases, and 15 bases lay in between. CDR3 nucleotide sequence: TGTGCCTGGAGCAAAACAGAAGCGGGCACCGGGGAGCTGTTTTTT. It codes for CAWSKTEAGTGELFF.

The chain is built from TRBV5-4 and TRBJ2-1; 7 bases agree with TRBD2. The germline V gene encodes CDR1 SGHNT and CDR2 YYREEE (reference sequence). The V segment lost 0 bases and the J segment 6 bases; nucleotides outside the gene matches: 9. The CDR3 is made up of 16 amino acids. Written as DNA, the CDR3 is TGTGCCAGCAGCTTGGAGGCGGCGGGAGTTCTCAATGAGCAGTTCTTC. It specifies CASSLEAAGVLNEQFF.

CDR3 sequence reads: CASSPPVGGQGYGYTF. CDR3 DNA sequence: TGTGCCAGCTCACCACCGGTTGGGGGGCAGGGCTATGGCTACACCTTC. The J gene is TRBJ1-2, the V gene TRBV18, with D maybe TRBD1 (6 bases). Trimming left V 0 bases short and J 4 bases short, with 15 bases between. Looked up from germline, CDR1 is KGHSH and CDR2 is LQKENI. This CDR3 is 16 amino acids long.

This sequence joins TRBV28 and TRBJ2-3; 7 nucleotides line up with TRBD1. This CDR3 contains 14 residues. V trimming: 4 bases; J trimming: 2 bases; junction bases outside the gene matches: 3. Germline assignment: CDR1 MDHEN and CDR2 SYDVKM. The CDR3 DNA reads TGTGCCAGCAGTTCTGACAGGGCCACAGATACGCAGTATTTT. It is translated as CASSSDRATDTQYF. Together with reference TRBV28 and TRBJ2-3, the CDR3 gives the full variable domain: DVKVTQSSRYLVKRTGEKVFLECVQDMDHENMFWYRQDPGLGLRLIYFSYDVKMKEKGDIPEGYSVSREKKERFSLILESASTNQTSMYLCASSSDRATDTQYFGPGTRLTVL.

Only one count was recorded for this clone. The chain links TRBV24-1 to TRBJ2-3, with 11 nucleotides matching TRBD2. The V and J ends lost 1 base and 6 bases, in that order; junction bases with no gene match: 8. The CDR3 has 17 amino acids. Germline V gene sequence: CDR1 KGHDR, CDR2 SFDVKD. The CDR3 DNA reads TGTGCCACCAGTGATTTCATTACTAGCGGGAGCTTTGATACGCAGTATTTT. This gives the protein CATSDFITSGSFDTQYF.

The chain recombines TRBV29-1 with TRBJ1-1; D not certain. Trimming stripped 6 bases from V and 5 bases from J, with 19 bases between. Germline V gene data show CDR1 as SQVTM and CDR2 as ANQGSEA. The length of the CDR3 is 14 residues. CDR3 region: CSVGTRVYSTEAFF. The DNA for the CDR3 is TGCAGCGTGGGAACTAGGGTTTACTCAACTGAAGCTTTCTTT.

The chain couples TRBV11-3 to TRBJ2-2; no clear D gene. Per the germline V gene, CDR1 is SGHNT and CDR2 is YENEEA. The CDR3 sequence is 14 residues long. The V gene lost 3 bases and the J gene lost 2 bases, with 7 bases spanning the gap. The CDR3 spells CASSFGVNTGELFF. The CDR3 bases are TGTGCCAGCAGCTTTGGTGTCAACACCGGGGAGCTGTTTTTT.

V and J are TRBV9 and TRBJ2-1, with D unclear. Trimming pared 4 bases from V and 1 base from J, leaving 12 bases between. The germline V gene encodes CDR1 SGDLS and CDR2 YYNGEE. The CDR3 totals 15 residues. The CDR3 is CASSPTLRSYNEQFF. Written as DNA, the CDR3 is TGTGCCAGCAGCCCCACCCTGAGGTCCTACAATGAGCAGTTCTTC.

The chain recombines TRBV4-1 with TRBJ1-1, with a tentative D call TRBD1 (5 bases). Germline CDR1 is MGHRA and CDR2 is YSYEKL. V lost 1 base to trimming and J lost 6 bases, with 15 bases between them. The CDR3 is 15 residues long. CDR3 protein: CASSQVGISGAEAFF. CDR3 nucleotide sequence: TGCGCCAGCAGCCAAGTCGGAATATCGGGGGCTGAAGCTTTCTTT.

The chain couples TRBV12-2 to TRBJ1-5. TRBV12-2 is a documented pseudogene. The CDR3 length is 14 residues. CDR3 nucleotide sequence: TGTGCAAGTCGCTTAGCGTTCCGAGATCAGCCCCAGCATTTT. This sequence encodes CASRLAFRDQPQHF.

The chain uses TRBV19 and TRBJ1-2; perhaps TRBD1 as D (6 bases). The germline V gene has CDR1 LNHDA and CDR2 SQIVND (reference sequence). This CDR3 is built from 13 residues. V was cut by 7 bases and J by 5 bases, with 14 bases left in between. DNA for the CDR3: TGTGCCAGTAACAAGGGGGTGGGGTATGGCTACACCTTC. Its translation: CASNKGVGYGYTF.

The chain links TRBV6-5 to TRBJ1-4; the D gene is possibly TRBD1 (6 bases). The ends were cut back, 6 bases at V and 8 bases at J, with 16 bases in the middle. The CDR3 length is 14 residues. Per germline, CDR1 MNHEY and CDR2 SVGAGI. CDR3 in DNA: TGTGCCAGCAGGCCTGGGGGACAAGGAGAAAAACTGTTTTTT. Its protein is CASRPGGQGEKLFF.

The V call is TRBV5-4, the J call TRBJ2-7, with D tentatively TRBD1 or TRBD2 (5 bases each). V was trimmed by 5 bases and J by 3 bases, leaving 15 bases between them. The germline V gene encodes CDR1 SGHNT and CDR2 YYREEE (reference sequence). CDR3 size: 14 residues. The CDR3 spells CASSGGPMGYEQYF. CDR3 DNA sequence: TGTGCCAGCAGTGGGGGACCGATGGGCTACGAGCAGTACTTC.

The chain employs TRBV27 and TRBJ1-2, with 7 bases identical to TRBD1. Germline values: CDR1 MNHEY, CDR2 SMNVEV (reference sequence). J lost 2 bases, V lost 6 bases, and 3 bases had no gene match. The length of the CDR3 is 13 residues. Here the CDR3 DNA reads TGTGCCAGCAGGAGGGACAGAAACTATGGCTACACCTTC. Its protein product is CASRRDRNYGYTF.

The CDR3 coding sequence is TGTGCCTGGAGTTTAGGAGGGACAGGTCCTTTTGGCAATCAGCCCCAGCATTTT. This gives the protein CAWSLGGTGPFGNQPQHF. V is TRBV30 and J is TRBJ1-5, with 8 bases that match TRBD1. The CDR3 length is 18 residues. Germline lookup yields CDR1 GTSNPN and CDR2 SVGIG (reference sequence). With 2 bases clipped from V and 2 bases from J, the junction kept 14 bases outside the gene matches.

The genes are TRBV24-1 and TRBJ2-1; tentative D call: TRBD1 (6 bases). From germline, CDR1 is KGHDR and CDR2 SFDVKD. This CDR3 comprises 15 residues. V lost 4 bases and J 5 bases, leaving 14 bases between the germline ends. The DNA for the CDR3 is TGTGCCACCAGTGACCCGACAGGACCGAACAATGAGCAGTTCTTC. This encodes CATSDPTGPNNEQFF.

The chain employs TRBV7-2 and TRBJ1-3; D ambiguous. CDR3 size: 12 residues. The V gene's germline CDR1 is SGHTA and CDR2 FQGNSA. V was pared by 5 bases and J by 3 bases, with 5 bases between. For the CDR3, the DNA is TGTGCCAGCAGCCCCAGTGGAAACACCATATATTTT. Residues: CASSPSGNTIYF.

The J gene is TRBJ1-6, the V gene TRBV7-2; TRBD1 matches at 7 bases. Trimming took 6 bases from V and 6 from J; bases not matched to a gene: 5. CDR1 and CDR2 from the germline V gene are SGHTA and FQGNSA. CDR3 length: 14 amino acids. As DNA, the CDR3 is TGTGCCAGCAGTGAGGGGGCGGTTAATTCACCCCTCCACTTT. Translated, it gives CASSEGAVNSPLHF.